This TCR beta chain originates from a study of response to subunit inactivated influenza vaccine. Trimming took off 4 bases at V and 5 bases at J, with 11 bases between the two ends. CDR3 length: 13 amino acids. As concerns this clonotype: No antigen is known for it.

TCRdb reanalysed the RT-PCR reads using MiXCR and keeps one entry per CDR3 protein. The repertoire holds 450,000 to 600,000 distinct CDR3 sequences, with approximately 7.3% as singletons. Findings of the study overall: Authors suggested each seasonal influenza vaccination recruits few new T cells.

The chain links TRBV12-3 or TRBV12-4 to TRBJ1-1, with D unclear. Sample: PBMCs from blood, taken less than 30 months after vaccination. This clonotype was sampled from a man aged 50 to 69 who received an inactivated influenza vaccine. CDR3 region: CASSSIYGTEAFF. The CDR3 bases are TGTGCCAGCAGTTCCATCTATGGGACTGAAGCTTTCTTT.